This T cell receptor beta chain came from a study of response to subunit inactivated influenza vaccine. From germline, CDR1 is MNHEY and CDR2 SVGAGI. V lost 4 bases to trimming and J lost 9 bases, with 15 bases between them. This CDR3 is 13 amino acids long. TCRdb ran MiXCR on the RT-PCR reads and lists one entry per CDR3 protein. Of hundreds of thousands of distinct CDR3 sequences in the sample, 12% to 15% were seen once. Only a few counts were recorded for this clonotype. The receptor comes from a man aged 45-65 years who received an inactivated influenza vaccine. V and J are TRBV6-5 and TRBJ2-5; D is uncertain. The sequencing used PBMCs from blood, collected 14 to 15 days before vaccination. The CDR3 is CASSWGGQGAQYF. CDR3 nucleotide sequence: TGTGCCAGCAGTTGGGGTGGCCAAGGCGCCCAGTACTTC.